This T cell receptor beta chain derives from a study of cytomegalovirus exposure and HLA in healthy donors. Study-wide points: Through in vitro validation, three CMV-associated chains were shown to be specific for CMV antigens. Many donors carried some public TCRs, although rarity characterized most TCR sequences. Cytomegalovirus association was listed for about 150 TCR beta chains.

Only in-frame clones appear in the TCRdb table, and some are missing; sequencing was by immunoSEQ multiplex PCR. The sample yields around 350,000 clones, more than 80% seen once. V lost 0 bases to trimming and J lost 9 bases; unmatched junction nucleotides: 7. The CDR3 is 16 amino acids. The germline V gene has CDR1 LGHNA and CDR2 YNFKEQ. Remarks on this clone: Its specificity is not known.

The clonotype was recovered from a young woman in good health and CMV-seronegative. The V call is TRBV4-2, the J call TRBJ2-1; 11 nucleotides agree with TRBD2. The sequenced material came from PBMCs. The CDR3 coding sequence is TGTGCCAGCAGCCAAGATTTCACTAGCGGGAGAAGTGAGCAGTTCTTC. Its translation: CASSQDFTSGRSEQFF.